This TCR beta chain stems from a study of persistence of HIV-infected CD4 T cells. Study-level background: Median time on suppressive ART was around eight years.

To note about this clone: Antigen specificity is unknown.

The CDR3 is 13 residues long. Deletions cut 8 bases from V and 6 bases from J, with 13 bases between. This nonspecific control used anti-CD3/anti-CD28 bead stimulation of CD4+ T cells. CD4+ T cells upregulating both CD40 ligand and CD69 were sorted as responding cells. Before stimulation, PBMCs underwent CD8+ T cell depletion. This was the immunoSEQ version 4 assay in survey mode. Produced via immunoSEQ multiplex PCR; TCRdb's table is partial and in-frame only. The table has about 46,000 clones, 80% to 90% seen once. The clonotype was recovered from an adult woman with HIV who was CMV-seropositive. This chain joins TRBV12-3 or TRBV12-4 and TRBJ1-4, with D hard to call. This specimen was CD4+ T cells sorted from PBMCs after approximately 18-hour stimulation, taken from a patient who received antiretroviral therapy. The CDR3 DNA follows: TGTGCCAGCGACGACGGAGCCCATGAAAAACTGTTTTTT. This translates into CASDDGAHEKLFF.